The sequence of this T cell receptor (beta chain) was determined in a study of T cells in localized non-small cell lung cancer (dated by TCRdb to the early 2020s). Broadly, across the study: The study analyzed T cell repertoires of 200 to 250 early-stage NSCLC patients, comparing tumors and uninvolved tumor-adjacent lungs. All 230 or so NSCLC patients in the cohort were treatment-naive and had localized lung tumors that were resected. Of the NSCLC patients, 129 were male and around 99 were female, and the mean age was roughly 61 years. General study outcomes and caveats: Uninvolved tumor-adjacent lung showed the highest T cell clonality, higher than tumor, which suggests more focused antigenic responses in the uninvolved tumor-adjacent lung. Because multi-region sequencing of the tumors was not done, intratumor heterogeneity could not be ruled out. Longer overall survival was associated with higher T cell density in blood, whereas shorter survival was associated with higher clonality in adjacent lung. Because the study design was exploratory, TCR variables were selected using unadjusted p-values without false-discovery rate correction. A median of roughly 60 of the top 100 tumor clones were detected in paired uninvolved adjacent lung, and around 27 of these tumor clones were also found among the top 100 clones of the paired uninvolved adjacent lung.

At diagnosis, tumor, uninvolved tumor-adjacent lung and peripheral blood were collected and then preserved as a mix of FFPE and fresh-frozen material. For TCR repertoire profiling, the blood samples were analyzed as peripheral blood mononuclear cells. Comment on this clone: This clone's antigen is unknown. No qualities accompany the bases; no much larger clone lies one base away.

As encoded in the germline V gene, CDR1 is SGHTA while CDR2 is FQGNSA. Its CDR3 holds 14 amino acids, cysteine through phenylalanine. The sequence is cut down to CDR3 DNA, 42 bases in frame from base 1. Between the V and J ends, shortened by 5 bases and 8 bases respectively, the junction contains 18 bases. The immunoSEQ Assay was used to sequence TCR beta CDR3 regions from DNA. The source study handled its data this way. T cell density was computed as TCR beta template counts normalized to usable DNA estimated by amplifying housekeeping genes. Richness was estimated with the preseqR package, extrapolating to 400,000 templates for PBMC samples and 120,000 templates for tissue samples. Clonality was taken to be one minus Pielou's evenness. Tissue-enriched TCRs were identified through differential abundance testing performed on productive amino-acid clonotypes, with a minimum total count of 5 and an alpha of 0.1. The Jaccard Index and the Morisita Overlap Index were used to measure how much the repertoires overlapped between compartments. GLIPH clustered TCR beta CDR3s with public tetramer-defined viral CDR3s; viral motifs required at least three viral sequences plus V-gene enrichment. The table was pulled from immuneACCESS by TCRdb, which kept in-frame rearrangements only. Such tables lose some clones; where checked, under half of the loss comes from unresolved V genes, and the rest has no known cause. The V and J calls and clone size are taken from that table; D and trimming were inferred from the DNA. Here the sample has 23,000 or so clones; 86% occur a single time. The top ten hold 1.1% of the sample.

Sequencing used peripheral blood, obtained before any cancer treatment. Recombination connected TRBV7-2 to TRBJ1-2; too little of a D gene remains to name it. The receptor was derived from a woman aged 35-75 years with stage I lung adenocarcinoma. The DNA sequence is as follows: TGTGCCAGCAGCAAAGAGGCAGGACGTGGAGGCTACACCTTC. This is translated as CASSKEAGRGGYTF.